The 30 T cell receptor beta chains below come from one sample, sequenced in a study of cytomegalovirus exposure and HLA in healthy donors. In the PCR, 60 Vbeta and 13 Jbeta primers were used. Method: immunoSEQ multiplex PCR; TCRdb's copy keeps in-frame clones and lacks some. The sample lists about 160,000 clones; approximately 86% were seen once. Specimen: PBMCs. The source of these receptors is a woman aged 18-29 years in good health and CMV-seronegative.

The J gene is TRBJ1-4, the V gene TRBV6-1; TRBD1 matches 8 bases. There are 13 residues in the CDR3. CDR1 and CDR2 (germline): MNHNS, SASEGT. J gave up 8 bases and V 8 bases, and 7 bases lay outside the gene matches. The CDR3 region has the DNA TGTGCCAGCGTGGGACAGGCGGGGGAAAAACTGTTTTTT. Residues: CASVGQAGEKLFF.

This chain links TRBV7-6 with TRBJ2-7; possibly TRBD2 for D (5 bases). CDR3 length: 14 amino acids. Germline CDR1 is SGHVS and CDR2 is FNYEAQ. The V end was cut by 1 base, the J end by 3 bases, with 10 bases between. This CDR3 reads CASSLVGEGYEQYF. In nucleotides, the CDR3 is TGTGCCAGCAGCTTAGTGGGTGAGGGCTACGAGCAGTACTTC.

This chain links TRBV6-4 with TRBJ2-7; the D is unclear. In germline, CDR1 is MRHNA, CDR2 SNTAGT. This CDR3 is 14 amino acids long. V was clipped by 5 bases and J by 4 bases, with 15 bases between them. The CDR3 reads CASSPGPDTYEQYF. CDR3 coding DNA: TGTGCCAGCAGTCCAGGTCCCGACACTTACGAGCAGTACTTC.

The chain recombines TRBV27 with TRBJ2-5; D possibly corresponds to TRBD2 (7 bases). The J call may be wrong; the DNA end is better matched by TRBJ2-7. Germline V gene sequence: CDR1 MNHEY, CDR2 SMNVEV (reference sequence). The CDR3 sequence is 13 residues long. The CDR3 reads CASSLLAGAEQYF. For the CDR3, the DNA is TGTGCCAGCAGTTTATTGGCGGGGGCCGAGCAGTACTTC.

The chain uses TRBV7-3 and TRBJ2-1; 10 positions match TRBD2. CDR3 length: 16 amino acids. CDR1 and CDR2 (germline): SGHTA, FQGTGA. V lost 1 base to trimming and J lost 4 bases; unmatched junction nucleotides: 4. The CDR3 DNA reads TGTGCCAGCAGCTTAAGGGGGACTAGCGAGTACAATGAGCAGTTCTTC. Translated: CASSLRGTSEYNEQFF.

The J gene is TRBJ1-3, the V gene TRBV12-5; D might be TRBD1 (5 bases). Germline assignment: CDR1 LGHNT and CDR2 FRNRAP. V was cut by 5 bases and J by 2 bases, with 10 bases left in between. This CDR3 is 14 amino acids long. CDR3 protein: CASGTRAPGNTIYF. For the CDR3, the DNA is TGTGCTAGTGGTACCAGGGCGCCTGGAAACACCATATATTTT.

This clone was recorded once. The chain recombines TRBV7-8 with TRBJ1-6, with 7 bases aligning to TRBD1. The V segment lost 4 bases and the J segment 5 bases; nucleotides outside the gene matches: 5. There are 15 residues in the CDR3. Germline CDR1 is SGHVS and CDR2 is FQNEAQ. CDR3 in DNA: TGTGCCAGCAGCTCAGACAGGGTAGATAATTCACCCCTCCACTTT. The encoded protein is CASSSDRVDNSPLHF.

The CDR3 loop reads CASSFGRGTQQSEQFF. CDR3 coding DNA: TGTGCCAGCAGCTTCGGGCGGGGGACCCAACAATCTGAGCAGTTCTTC. This sequence joins TRBV7-2 and TRBJ2-1; 7 nucleotides match TRBD2. The V and J ends lost 3 bases and 9 bases, in that order; junction bases with no gene match: 14. The CDR3 extends over 16 amino acids. The germline V gene has CDR1 SGHTA and CDR2 FQGNSA.

The chain uses TRBV4-1 and TRBJ2-7; 9 bases align to TRBD1. CDR3 length: 16 amino acids. V was pared by 2 bases and J by 5 bases, with 10 bases of the junction left unmatched. CDR1 MGHRA and CDR2 YSYEKL come from the germline V gene. CDR3 DNA sequence: TGCGCCAGCAGCCAATACCCGGGACAGGGTATCCACGAGCAGTACTTC. Protein product: CASSQYPGQGIHEQYF.

The V and J genes are TRBV4-2 and TRBJ1-1, with no clear D. The V gene's germline CDR1 is LGHNA and CDR2 YNFKEQ. V was clipped by 0 bases and J by 2 bases, with 10 bases between them. There are 15 residues in the CDR3. This CDR3 is CASSQEAQPNTEAFF. The CDR3 coding sequence is TGTGCCAGCAGCCAAGAAGCACAGCCAAACACTGAAGCTTTCTTT.

The chain couples TRBV2 to TRBJ2-3; maybe TRBD2 (6 bases). From germline, CDR1 is SNHLY and CDR2 FYNNEI. CDR3 length: 14 residues. Trimming stripped 1 base from V and 2 bases from J, with 7 bases between. CDR3 amino acids: CASSEGRDTDTQYF. The DNA for the CDR3 is TGTGCCAGCAGTGAAGGGCGGGACACAGATACGCAGTATTTT.

J is TRBJ1-5 and V is TRBV30; TRBD1 is a possible D gene (5 bases). In germline, CDR1 is GTSNPN, CDR2 SVGIG (reference sequence). The CDR3 totals 17 residues. Trimming stripped 2 bases from V and 3 bases from J, with 20 bases between. CDR3 in amino acids: CAWSKEQGGDNNQPQHF. In nucleotides, the CDR3 is TGTGCCTGGAGTAAGGAGCAGGGAGGTGATAACAATCAGCCCCAGCATTTT.

The V and J genes are TRBV30 and TRBJ1-2; 9 nucleotides agree with TRBD1. The CDR3 runs to 14 residues. In germline, CDR1 is GTSNPN, CDR2 SVGIG (reference sequence). V shed 2 bases, J shed 7 bases, and the junction held 8 bases outside the gene matches. CDR3 sequence reads: CAWSYQGQGFGYTF. The CDR3 region has the DNA TGTGCCTGGAGTTACCAGGGACAGGGTTTTGGCTACACCTTC.

The chain recombines TRBV7-9 with TRBJ2-7, with D possibly TRBD1 on 7 matching bases. The CDR3 is made up of 17 amino acids. Germline values: CDR1 SEHNR, CDR2 FQNEAQ (reference sequence). V dropped 2 bases and J dropped 6 bases, with 23 bases sitting between them. The CDR3 loop is CASSLRGREGMKSEQYF. CDR3 in DNA: TGTGCCAGCAGCTTAAGGGGGCGGGAAGGGATGAAGAGCGAGCAGTACTTC.

The V call is TRBV30, the J call TRBJ1-1; 8 bases agree with TRBD1. The germline V gene has CDR1 GTSNPN and CDR2 SVGIG (reference sequence). V shed 7 bases, J shed 5 bases, and the junction held 9 bases outside the gene matches. CDR3 length: 13 residues. The CDR3 region is CASDRGGITEAFF. CDR3 DNA: TGTGCCTCCGACAGGGGCGGGATAACTGAAGCTTTCTTT.

The chain has TRBV6-1 and TRBJ1-2, with D unresolved. With 5 bases removed from V and 7 bases from J, the gap between germline ends came to 14 bases. This CDR3 is built from 13 residues. Per germline, CDR1 MNHNS and CDR2 SASEGT. The CDR3 DNA follows: TGTGCCAGCAGTAAATCCGAGGTACCTGGCTACACCTTC. Residues: CASSKSEVPGYTF.

This clone has just one count. V gene TRBV13 combines with J gene TRBJ2-7, with a tentative D call TRBD1 (5 bases). This CDR3 region has 13 residues. The germline V gene encodes CDR1 PRHDT and CDR2 FYEKMQ (reference sequence). Trimming cost V 2 bases and J 6 bases, with 11 bases left between them. The CDR3 sequence is CASSLSVTAEQYF. Here the CDR3 DNA reads TGTGCCAGCAGCTTATCCGTGACAGCCGAGCAGTACTTC.

This clone was counted a single time. The rearrangement links TRBV19 to TRBJ2-5; 12 bases are shared with TRBD2. Germline CDR1 LNHDA, CDR2 SQIVND (reference sequence). The CDR3 extends over 16 amino acids. The V segment lost 5 bases and the J segment 5 bases; nucleotides outside the gene matches: 9. Here the CDR3 DNA reads TGTGCCAGTAGTTCCTCTAGCGGGGGGGCCCTGGAGACCCAGTACTTC. Protein sequence: CASSSSSGGALETQYF.

Here the CDR3 DNA reads TGTGCCAGCAGCTTAACTAGCGGGGGGGCGGGCACAGATACGCAGTATTTT. Translated: CASSLTSGGAGTDTQYF. V is TRBV7-2 and J is TRBJ2-3; 13 nucleotides line up with TRBD2. V was clipped by 2 bases and J by 1 base; unmatched bases: 3. The CDR3 is 17 amino acids. Germline CDR1 reads SGHTA; CDR2 reads FQGNSA.

A few counts support this clone. The J gene is TRBJ2-7, the V gene TRBV4-2, with TRBD2 matching 8 bases. Losses at the gene ends were 0 bases for V and 2 bases for J; bases not matched to a gene: 6. From germline, CDR1 is LGHNA and CDR2 YNFKEQ. The CDR3 contains 16 residues. The CDR3 bases are TGTGCCAGCAGCCAAGATTCACTAGCGGCTCCCTACGAGCAGTACTTC. Amino acids: CASSQDSLAAPYEQYF.

The chain recombines TRBV19 with TRBJ2-2, with D maybe TRBD2 (6 bases). V was cut by 3 bases and J by 3 bases, with 14 bases left in between. The length of the CDR3 is 16 residues. The germline V gene has CDR1 LNHDA and CDR2 SQIVND (reference sequence). The CDR3 protein is CASSISGLIYTGELFF. In nucleotides, the CDR3 is TGTGCCAGTAGTATCTCGGGACTCATTTACACCGGGGAGCTGTTTTTT.

The chain employs TRBV28 and TRBJ1-2, with no clear D. The CDR3 contains 11 residues. CDR1 MDHEN and CDR2 SYDVKM come from the germline V gene. V was pared by 6 bases and J by 1 base, with 3 bases between. The CDR3 DNA reads TGTGCCAGCAGCCGTAACTATGGCTACACCTTC. This encodes CASSRNYGYTF.

The rearrangement joins TRBV7-9 to TRBJ2-5; 12 nucleotides line up with TRBD2. The J call may be incorrect, as the DNA end agrees better with TRBJ2-7. There are 15 residues in the CDR3. Looked up from germline, CDR1 is SEHNR and CDR2 is FQNEAQ (reference sequence). The CDR3 is CASSLWGTSGYEQYF. For the CDR3, the DNA is TGTGCCAGCAGCTTATGGGGGACTAGCGGGTACGAGCAGTACTTC.

The chain employs TRBV28 and TRBJ1-4; 7 bases are shared with TRBD1. CDR3 length: 13 residues. With V trimmed by 3 bases and J by 13 bases, 8 bases remained unmatched. The V gene's germline CDR1 is MDHEN and CDR2 SYDVKM. The chain's CDR3 is CASSLTRTGLLFF. CDR3 nucleotide sequence: TGTGCCAGCAGTTTGACCCGGACAGGCTTACTGTTTTTT.

CDR3 nucleotide sequence: TGTGCCTGGAGTCAGGGGGAGACCTATGGCTACACCTTC. It yields the protein CAWSQGETYGYTF. The chain employs TRBV30 and TRBJ1-2; 7 positions match TRBD1. The CDR3 is made up of 13 amino acids. Germline V gene data show CDR1 as GTSNPN and CDR2 as SVGIG (reference sequence). V gave up 2 bases and J gave up 4 bases; unmatched junction bases: 4.

This clone was seen more than once but under ten times. The rearrangement links TRBV6-5 to TRBJ1-4; 9 bases agree with TRBD1. Germline lookup yields CDR1 MNHEY and CDR2 SVGAGI. The J segment lost 6 bases and the V segment lost 8 bases, leaving 1 base of the junction unmatched. The CDR3 sequence is 12 residues long. Here the CDR3 DNA reads TGTGCCAGCCGACAGGGGGATGAAAAACTGTTTTTT. It codes for CASRQGDEKLFF.

This clone was recorded once. The chain uses TRBV30 and TRBJ2-3, with D unclear. The V end was cut by 6 bases, the J end by 5 bases, with 9 bases between. Germline V gives CDR1 GTSNPN, CDR2 SVGIG (reference sequence). The length of the CDR3 is 11 residues. The CDR3 protein is CACTSGDTQYF. CDR3 sequence (DNA): TGTGCCTGTACGAGTGGAGATACGCAGTATTTT.

The chain uses TRBV5-1 and TRBJ1-1; 8 bases align to TRBD1. Trimming took 3 bases from V and 5 from J; bases not matched to a gene: 12. Looked up from germline, CDR1 is SGHRS and CDR2 is YFSETQ. This CDR3 is 16 amino acids long. The CDR3 coding sequence is TGCGCCAGCAGCTCTTCCGACAGGGGTTCTTGGACTGAAGCTTTCTTT. It encodes CASSSSDRGSWTEAFF.

The chain couples TRBV6-5 to TRBJ2-7, with D possibly matching TRBD1 (6 bases). The germline CDR1 and CDR2 sequences are MNHEY and SVGAGI. The ends were cut back, 8 bases at V and 3 bases at J, with 11 bases in the middle. This CDR3 contains 12 residues. The CDR3 sequence: CASGQGNYEQYF. The CDR3 DNA follows: TGTGCCAGCGGGCAGGGGAACTACGAGCAGTACTTC.

The CDR3 nucleotides are TGTGCCAGCAGCTCAGGGGTGGGGTACGAGCAGTACTTC. Its translation is CASSSGVGYEQYF. The chain carries TRBV5-4 and TRBJ2-7; TRBD1 might be the D (6 bases). V was pared by 3 bases and J by 4 bases, with 11 bases between. The CDR3 extends over 13 amino acids. Germline CDR1 is SGHNT and CDR2 is YYREEE (reference sequence). Looking up the rest from reference TRBV5-4 and TRBJ2-7 gives the full variable domain: ETGVTQSPTHLIKTRGQQVTLRCSSQSGHNTVSWYQQALGQGPQFIFQYYREEENGRGNFPPRFSGLQFPNYSSELNVNALELDDSALYLCASSSGVGYEQYFGPGTRLTVT.